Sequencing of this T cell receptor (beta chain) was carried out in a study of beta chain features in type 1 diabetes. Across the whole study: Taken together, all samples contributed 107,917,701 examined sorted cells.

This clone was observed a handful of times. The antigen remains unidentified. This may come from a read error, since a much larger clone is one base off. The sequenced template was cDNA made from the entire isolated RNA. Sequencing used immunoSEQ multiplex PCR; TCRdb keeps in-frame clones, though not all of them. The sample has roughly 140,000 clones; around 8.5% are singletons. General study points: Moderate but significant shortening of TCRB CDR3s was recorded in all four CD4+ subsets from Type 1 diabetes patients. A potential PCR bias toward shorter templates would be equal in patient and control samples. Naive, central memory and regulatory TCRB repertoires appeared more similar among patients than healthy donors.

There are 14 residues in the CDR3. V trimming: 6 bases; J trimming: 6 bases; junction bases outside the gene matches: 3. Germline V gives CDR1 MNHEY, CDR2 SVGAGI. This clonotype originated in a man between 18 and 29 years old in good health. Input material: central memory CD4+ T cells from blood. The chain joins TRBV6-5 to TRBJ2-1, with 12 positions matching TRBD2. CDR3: CASRTTSGSNEQFF. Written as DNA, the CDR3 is TGTGCCAGCAGGACGACTAGCGGGAGCAATGAGCAGTTCTTC.